What follows are 2 T cell receptor beta chains derived from one specimen sequenced in a study of tumor-infiltrating lymphocytes in primary liver carcinoma. Reverse transcription of approximately 0.55 ug total RNA with a constant-region primer produced TCR beta cDNA. For TCR beta, libraries were produced by three nested multiplex PCR rounds using slightly modified ARM-PCR. The first two PCR rounds, roughly 9 cycles each, used TRBV1-TRBV30 forward primers and a C-beta reverse primer. TCRdb re-called the multiplex PCR reads through MiXCR, storing one row per CDR3 protein. The sample lists 60,000 to 90,000 distinct CDR3 sequences; 60% to 80% were seen once. Between roughly 17 and 33 mg of unsorted bulk tissue served as the source from which RNA and DNA were co-extracted. What was sequenced was liver tumor tissue from sampling region 4. Subset noted: tumor region T4, right-lateral pole. Receptor source: a man aged 35 to 55 with primary liver carcinoma and hepatitis B virus infection.

To note about this clonotype: The germline gene is not matched at one end of the junction; a read error may be the cause. The chain recombines TRBV4-1 with TRBJ2-7; the D is unclear. CDR3 length: 17 amino acids. The germline CDR1 and CDR2 sequences are MGHRA and YSYEKL. The CDR3 is CAGSPKALGARSCEQHF. The DNA for the CDR3 is TGCGCCGGCAGCCCGAAGGCCCTCGGCGCGCGCTCCTGCGAGCAGCACTTC.

This clonotype came up many times. The chain employs TRBV6-5 and TRBJ2-7; 7 bases map to TRBD1. The CDR3 has 14 residues. The V gene end was trimmed by 5 bases and the J gene end by 2 bases; junction bases not matched to a gene: 6. Germline V lookup: CDR1 MNHEY, CDR2 SVGAGI. The CDR3 loop reads CASSGGQVAYEQYF. CDR3 nucleotide sequence: TGTGCCAGCAGTGGCGGACAGGTCGCCTACGAGCAGTACTTC.